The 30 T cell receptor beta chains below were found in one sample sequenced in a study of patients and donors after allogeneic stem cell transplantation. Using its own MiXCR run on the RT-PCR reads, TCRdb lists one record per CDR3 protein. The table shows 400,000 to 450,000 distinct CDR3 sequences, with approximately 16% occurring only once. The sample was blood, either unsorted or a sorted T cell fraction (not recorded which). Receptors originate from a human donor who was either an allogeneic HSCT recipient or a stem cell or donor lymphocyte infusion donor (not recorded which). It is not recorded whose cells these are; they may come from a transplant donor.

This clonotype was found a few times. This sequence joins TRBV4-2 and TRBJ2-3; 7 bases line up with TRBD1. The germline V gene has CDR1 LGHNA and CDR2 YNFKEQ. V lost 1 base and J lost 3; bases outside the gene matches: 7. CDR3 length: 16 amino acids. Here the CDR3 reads CASSQVQGQGTDTQYF. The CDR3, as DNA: TGTGCCAGCAGCCAAGTACAGGGGCAGGGTACAGATACGCAGTATTTT.

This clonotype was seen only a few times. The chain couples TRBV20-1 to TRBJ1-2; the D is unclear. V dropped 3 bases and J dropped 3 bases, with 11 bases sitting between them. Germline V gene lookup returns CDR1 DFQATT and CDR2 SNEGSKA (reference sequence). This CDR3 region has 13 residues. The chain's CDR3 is CSARWSLHYGYTF. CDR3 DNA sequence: TGCAGTGCTAGGTGGAGCTTACACTATGGCTACACCTTC.

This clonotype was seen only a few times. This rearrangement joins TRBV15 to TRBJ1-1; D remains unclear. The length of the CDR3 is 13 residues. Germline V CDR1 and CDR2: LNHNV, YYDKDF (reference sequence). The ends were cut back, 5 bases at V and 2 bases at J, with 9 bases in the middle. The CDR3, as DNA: TGTGCCACCAGCTCCCGGCGTAACACTGAAGCTTTCTTT. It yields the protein CATSSRRNTEAFF.

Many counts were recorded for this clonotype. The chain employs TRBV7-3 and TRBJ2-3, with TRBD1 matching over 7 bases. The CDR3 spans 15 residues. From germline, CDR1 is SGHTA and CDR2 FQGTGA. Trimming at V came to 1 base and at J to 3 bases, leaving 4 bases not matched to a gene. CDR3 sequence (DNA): TGTGCCAGCAGCTTAAACCCCAGGGGGACAGATACGCAGTATTTT. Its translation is CASSLNPRGTDTQYF.

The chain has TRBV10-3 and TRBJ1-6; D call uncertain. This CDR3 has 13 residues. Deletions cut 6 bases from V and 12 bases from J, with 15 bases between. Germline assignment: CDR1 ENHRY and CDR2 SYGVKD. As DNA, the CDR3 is TGTGCCATCAGGGGAGACACAGCCTTACCCCTCCACTTT. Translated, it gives CAIRGDTALPLHF.

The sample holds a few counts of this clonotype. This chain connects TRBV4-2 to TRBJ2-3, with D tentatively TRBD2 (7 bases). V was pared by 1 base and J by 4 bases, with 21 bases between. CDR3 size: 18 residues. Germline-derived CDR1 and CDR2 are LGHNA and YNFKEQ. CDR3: CASSQGEGGVARADTQYF. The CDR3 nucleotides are TGTGCCAGCAGCCAAGGGGAGGGGGGCGTTGCGAGGGCAGATACGCAGTATTTT.

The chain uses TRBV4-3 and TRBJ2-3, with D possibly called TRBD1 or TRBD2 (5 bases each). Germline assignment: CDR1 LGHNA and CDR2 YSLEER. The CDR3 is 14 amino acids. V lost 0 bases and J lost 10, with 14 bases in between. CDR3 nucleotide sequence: TGCGCCAGCAGCCAAGAGTGGACTCTGGGGGCGCAGTATTTT. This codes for CASSQEWTLGAQYF.

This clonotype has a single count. The CDR3 reads CASSVGTSGSYQETQYF. The CDR3 nucleotides are TGTGCCAGCAGCGTAGGGACTAGCGGGTCATACCAAGAGACCCAGTACTTC. This chain uses TRBV9 with TRBJ2-5; 11 bases are a match to TRBD2. CDR1 is SGDLS, CDR2 YYNGEE, per germline. The CDR3 runs 17 residues. V dropped 0 bases and J dropped 0; count of bases not matched to a gene: 4.

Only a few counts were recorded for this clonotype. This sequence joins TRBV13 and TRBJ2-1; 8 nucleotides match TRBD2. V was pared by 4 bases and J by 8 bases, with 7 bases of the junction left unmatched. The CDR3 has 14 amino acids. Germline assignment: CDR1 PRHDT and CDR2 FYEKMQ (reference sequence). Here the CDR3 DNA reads TGTGCCAGCAGCTCAATAGCGGGGAGCCATGAGCAGTTCTTC. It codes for CASSSIAGSHEQFF.

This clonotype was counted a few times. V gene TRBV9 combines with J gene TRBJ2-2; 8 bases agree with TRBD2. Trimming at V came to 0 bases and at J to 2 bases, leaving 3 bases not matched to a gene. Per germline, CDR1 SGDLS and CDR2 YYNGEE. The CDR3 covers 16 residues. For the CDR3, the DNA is TGTGCCAGCAGCGTAGTGACTAGCGCAAACACCGGGGAGCTGTTTTTT. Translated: CASSVVTSANTGELFF.

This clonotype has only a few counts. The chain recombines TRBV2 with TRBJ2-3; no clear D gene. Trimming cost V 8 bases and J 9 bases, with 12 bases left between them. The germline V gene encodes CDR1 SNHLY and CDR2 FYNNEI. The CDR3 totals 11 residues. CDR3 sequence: CASYLGATQYF. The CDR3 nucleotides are TGTGCCAGCTACTTAGGCGCGACGCAGTATTTT. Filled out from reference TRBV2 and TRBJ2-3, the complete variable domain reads EPEVTQTPSHQVTQMGQEVILRCVPISNHLYFYWYRQILGQKVEFLVSFYNNEISEKSEIFDDQFSVERPDGSNFTLKIRSTKLEDSAMYFCASYLGATQYFGPGTRLTVL.

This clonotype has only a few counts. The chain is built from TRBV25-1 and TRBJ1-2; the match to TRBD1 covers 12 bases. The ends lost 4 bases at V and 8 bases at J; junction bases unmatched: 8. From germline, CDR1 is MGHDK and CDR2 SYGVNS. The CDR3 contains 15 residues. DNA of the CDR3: TGTGCCAGCAGTGTCGCCGGGACAGGGGGCGACGGCTACACCTTC. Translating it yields CASSVAGTGGDGYTF.

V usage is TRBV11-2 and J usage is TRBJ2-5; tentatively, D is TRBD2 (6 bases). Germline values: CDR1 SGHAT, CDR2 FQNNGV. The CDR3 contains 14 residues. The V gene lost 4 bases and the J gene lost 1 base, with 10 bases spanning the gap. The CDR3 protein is CASSSTRLQETQYF. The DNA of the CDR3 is TGTGCCAGCAGCTCGACTAGACTCCAAGAGACCCAGTACTTC.

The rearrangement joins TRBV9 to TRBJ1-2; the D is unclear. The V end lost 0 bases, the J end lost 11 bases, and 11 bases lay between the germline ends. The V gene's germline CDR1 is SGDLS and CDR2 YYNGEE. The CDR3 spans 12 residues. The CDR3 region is CASSVGDSVYTF. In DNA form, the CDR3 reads TGTGCCAGCAGCGTAGGCGATTCGGTTTACACCTTC. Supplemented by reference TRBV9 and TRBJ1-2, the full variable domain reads DSGVTQTPKHLITATGQRVTLRCSPRSGDLSVYWYQQSLDQGLQFLIQYYNGEERAKGNILERFSAQQFPDLHSELNLSSLELGDSALYFCASSVGDSVYTFGSGTRLTVV.

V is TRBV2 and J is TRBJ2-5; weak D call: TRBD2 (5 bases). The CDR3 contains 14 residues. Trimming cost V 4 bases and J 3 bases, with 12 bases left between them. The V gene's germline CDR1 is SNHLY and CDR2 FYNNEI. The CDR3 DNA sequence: TGTGCCAGCAGTGTCACGGCTAGCAAAGAGACCCAGTACTTC. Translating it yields CASSVTASKETQYF.

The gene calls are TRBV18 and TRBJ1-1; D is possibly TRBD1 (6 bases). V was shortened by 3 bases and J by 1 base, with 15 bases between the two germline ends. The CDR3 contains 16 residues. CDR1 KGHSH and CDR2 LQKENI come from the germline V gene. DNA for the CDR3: TGTGCCAGCTCACCTCAGCGACAGGCAACGAACACTGAAGCTTTCTTT. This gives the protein CASSPQRQATNTEAFF.

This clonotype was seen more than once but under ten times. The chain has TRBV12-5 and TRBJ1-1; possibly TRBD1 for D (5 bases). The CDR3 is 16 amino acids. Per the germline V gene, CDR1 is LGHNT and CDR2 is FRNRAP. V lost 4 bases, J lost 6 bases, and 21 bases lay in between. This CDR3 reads CASGSTPSRVGAEAFF. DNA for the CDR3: TGTGCTAGTGGTTCCACCCCATCCAGGGTTGGCGCTGAAGCTTTCTTT.

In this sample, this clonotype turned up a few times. Here the CDR3 reads CSAKGGGYGYTF. For the CDR3, the DNA is TGCAGTGCTAAAGGGGGAGGCTATGGCTACACCTTC. The chain is built from TRBV20-1 and TRBJ1-2; perhaps TRBD1 as D (6 bases). The CDR3 spans 12 residues. V lost 4 bases, J lost 4 bases, and 10 bases lay in between. The germline gives CDR1 DFQATT, CDR2 SNEGSKA (reference sequence).

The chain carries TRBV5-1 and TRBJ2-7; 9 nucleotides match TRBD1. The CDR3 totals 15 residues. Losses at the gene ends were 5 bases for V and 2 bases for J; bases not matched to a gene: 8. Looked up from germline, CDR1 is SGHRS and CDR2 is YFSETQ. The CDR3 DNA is TGCGCCAGCAGAAGTGGGACAGGGAATCCCTACGAGCAGTACTTC. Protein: CASRSGTGNPYEQYF.

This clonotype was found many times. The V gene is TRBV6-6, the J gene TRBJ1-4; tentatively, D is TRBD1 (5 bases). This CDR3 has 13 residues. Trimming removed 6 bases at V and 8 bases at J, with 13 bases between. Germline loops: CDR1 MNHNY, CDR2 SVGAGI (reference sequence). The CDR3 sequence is CASSPREGEKLFF. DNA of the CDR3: TGTGCCAGCAGCCCCAGGGAGGGGGAAAAACTGTTTTTT.

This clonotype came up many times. CDR3 loop: CASSFLTGNEQYF. The CDR3 DNA sequence: TGTGCCAGCAGTTTTCTGACAGGCAACGAGCAGTACTTC. The chain recombines TRBV12-3 or TRBV12-4 with TRBJ2-7, with D perhaps TRBD1 (6 bases). This CDR3 has 13 residues. Trimming left V 3 bases short and J 5 bases short, with 11 bases between.

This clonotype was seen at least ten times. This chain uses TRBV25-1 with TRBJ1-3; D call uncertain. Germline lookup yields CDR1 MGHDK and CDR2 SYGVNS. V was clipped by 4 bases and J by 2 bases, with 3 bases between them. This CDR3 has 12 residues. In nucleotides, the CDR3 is TGTGCCAGCAGTGCTACTGGAAACACCATATATTTT. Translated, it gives CASSATGNTIYF.

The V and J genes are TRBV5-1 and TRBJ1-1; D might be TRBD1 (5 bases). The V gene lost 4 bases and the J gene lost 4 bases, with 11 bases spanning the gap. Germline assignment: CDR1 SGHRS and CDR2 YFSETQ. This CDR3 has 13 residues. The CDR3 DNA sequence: TGCGCCAGCAGCGTCGGCGACAGCACTGAAGCTTTCTTT. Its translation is CASSVGDSTEAFF.

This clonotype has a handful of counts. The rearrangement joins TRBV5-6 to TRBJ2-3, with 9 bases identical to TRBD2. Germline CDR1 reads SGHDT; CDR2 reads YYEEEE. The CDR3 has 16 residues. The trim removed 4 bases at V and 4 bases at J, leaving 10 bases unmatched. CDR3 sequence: CASSRLVRGGADTQYF. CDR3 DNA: TGTGCCAGCAGCCGGTTGGTGCGGGGGGGCGCAGATACGCAGTATTTT.

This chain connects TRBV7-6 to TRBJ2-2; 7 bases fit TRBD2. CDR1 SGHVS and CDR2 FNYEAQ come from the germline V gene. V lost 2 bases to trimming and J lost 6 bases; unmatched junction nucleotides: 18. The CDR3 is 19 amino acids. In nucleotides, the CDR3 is TGTGCCAGCAGCTTAAACGTGCTTGCGGGAGAAGGGAAAGCCGGGGAGCTGTTTTTT. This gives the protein CASSLNVLAGEGKAGELFF.

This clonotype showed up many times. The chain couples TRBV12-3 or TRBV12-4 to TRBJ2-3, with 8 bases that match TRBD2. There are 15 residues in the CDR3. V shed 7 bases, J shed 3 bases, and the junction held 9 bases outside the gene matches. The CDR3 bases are TGTGCCAGCACCTTGCGGGGGGCGGATACAGATACGCAGTATTTT. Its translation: CASTLRGADTDTQYF.

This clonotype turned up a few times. This chain's CDR3 is CSARNSRHSGNTIYF. In DNA, the CDR3 is TGCAGTGCTAGAAACAGCCGCCACTCTGGAAACACCATATATTTT. The chain links TRBV20-1 to TRBJ1-3, with D unresolved. The germline V gene encodes CDR1 DFQATT and CDR2 SNEGSKA (reference sequence). The CDR3 consists of 15 residues. V shed 2 bases and J shed 0 bases, with 11 bases lying between them.

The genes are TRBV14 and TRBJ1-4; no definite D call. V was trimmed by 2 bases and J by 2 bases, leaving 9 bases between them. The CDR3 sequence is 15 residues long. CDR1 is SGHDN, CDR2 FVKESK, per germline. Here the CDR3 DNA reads TGTGCCAGCAGCCAACCCGGGAGTACTAATGAAAAACTGTTTTTT. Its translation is CASSQPGSTNEKLFF.

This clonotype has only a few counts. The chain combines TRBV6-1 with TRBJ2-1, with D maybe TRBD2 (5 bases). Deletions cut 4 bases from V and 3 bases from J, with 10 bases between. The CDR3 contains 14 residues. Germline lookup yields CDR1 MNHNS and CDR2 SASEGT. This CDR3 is CASSGASRYNEQFF. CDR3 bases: TGTGCCAGCAGTGGAGCTAGCCGCTACAATGAGCAGTTCTTC.

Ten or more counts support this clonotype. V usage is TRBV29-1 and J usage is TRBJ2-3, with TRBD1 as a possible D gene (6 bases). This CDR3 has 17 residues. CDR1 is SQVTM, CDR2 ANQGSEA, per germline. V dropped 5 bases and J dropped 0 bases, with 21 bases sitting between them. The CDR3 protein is CSVRRSRGGRSTDTQYF. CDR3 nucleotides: TGCAGCGTTCGTCGTTCGCGAGGGGGTAGAAGCACAGATACGCAGTATTTT.